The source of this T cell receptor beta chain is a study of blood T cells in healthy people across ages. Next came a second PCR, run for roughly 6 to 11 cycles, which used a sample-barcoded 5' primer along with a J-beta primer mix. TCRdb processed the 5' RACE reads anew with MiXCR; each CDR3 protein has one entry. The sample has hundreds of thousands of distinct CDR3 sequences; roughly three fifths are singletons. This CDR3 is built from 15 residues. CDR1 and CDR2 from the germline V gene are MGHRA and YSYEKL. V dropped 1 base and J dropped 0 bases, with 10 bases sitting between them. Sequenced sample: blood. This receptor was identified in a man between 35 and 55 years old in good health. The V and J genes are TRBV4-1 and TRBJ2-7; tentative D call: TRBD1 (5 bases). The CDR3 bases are TGCGCCAGCAGCCAAGTGGACACAGTCTCCTACGAGCAGTACTTC. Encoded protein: CASSQVDTVSYEQYF.